This TCR beta chain was retrieved from a study of post-analysis software for immune sequencing data. Regarding the study as a whole: About five TRBV segments, including TRBV5-6, TRBV5-1 and TRBV20-1, were more frequent in patients than controls.

The TCR beta cDNA libraries carried unique molecular identifiers. TCRdb processed the PCR reads anew with MiXCR; each CDR3 protein has one entry. The sample holds fewer than 550,000 distinct CDR3 sequences, under 40% seen once. As regards this clonotype: Its antigen is not identified.

Trimming at V came to 4 bases and at J to 7 bases, leaving 10 bases not matched to a gene. The CDR3 spans 15 residues. The V gene is TRBV12-3 or TRBV12-4, the J gene TRBJ1-2; 9 bases are a match to TRBD1. What was sequenced was blood. This receptor was obtained from a girl between 2 and 17 years old with multiple sclerosis. For the CDR3, the DNA is TGTGCCAGCAGTTCGGCCTCCACAGGGGGCGGTGGCTACACCTTC. This translates into CASSSASTGGGGYTF.